Below are 18 T cell receptor beta chains sequenced from a single sample in a study of CD8 T cells in Susac syndrome. RNA, at about 0.45 to 1 ug, was reverse transcribed with random hexamers. TCRdb processed the immunoSEQ multiplex PCR reads anew with MiXCR; each CDR3 protein has one entry. The sample holds approximately 120,000 distinct CDR3 sequences; approximately 90% are singletons and the top ten take 0.12%. Material: CD8+ T cells from PBMCs. These receptors all come from a human donor in good health.

V is TRBV6-5 and J is TRBJ1-1; 9 bases match TRBD1. CDR1 is MNHEY and CDR2 is SVGAGI in the germline V gene. CDR3 size: 15 residues. With 2 bases clipped from V and 5 bases from J, the junction kept 6 bases outside the gene matches. This CDR3 reads CASSYAQGARTEAFF. The CDR3 DNA follows: TGTGCCAGCAGTTACGCACAGGGGGCGCGGACTGAAGCTTTCTTT.

The rearrangement uses TRBV29-1 and TRBJ2-1, with 7 bases identical to TRBD2. There are 17 residues in the CDR3. Germline CDR1 and CDR2: SQVTM and ANQGSEA. V shed 4 bases and J 6 bases; nucleotides not matched to a gene: 18. The CDR3 sequence is CSVVPGDPGGRGNEQFF. CDR3 DNA sequence: TGCAGCGTTGTGCCGGGTGATCCGGGGGGTCGGGGCAATGAGCAGTTCTTC.

The chain links TRBV29-1 to TRBJ1-2; TRBD1 agrees at 8 bases. Germline V gene lookup returns CDR1 SQVTM and CDR2 ANQGSEA. V gave up 3 bases and J gave up 8 bases; unmatched junction bases: 8. CDR3 length: 13 amino acids. Here the CDR3 DNA reads TGCAGCGTTGACGCGCAGGGGGCGGGAGGCTACACCTTC. This sequence encodes CSVDAQGAGGYTF.

The rearrangement joins TRBV4-2 to TRBJ2-7; 11 nucleotides agree with TRBD1. CDR1 and CDR2 from the germline V gene are LGHNA and YNFKEQ. CDR3 length: 16 residues. The J segment lost 2 bases and the V segment lost 3 bases, leaving 6 bases of the junction unmatched. Written as DNA, the CDR3 is TGTGCCAGCAGCCATCTAGGGGGACAGGGGGCCTACGAGCAGTACTTC. Its translation: CASSHLGGQGAYEQYF.

The chain links TRBV5-1 to TRBJ1-1, with D tentatively TRBD1 (6 bases). Germline lookup yields CDR1 SGHRS and CDR2 YFSETQ. Trimming stripped 9 bases from V and 0 bases from J, with 12 bases between. CDR3 size: 13 residues. As DNA, the CDR3 is TGCGCCACCGCGGGGGGGCTGAACACTGAAGCTTTCTTT. It codes for CATAGGLNTEAFF.

This clonotype was observed a single time. This rearrangement joins TRBV27 to TRBJ1-6; 12 positions agree with TRBD1. Germline CDR1 reads MNHEY; CDR2 reads SMNVEV (reference sequence). Trimming took 6 bases from V and 6 from J; bases not matched to a gene: 6. The CDR3 runs 16 residues. The CDR3 DNA sequence: TGTGCCAGCAGCTACGGGACAGGGGGCTTTAATTCACCCCTCCACTTT. It yields the protein CASSYGTGGFNSPLHF.

DNA for the CDR3: TGTGCCAGCACCGCCCCCCGTGGCAGCAGGGGGATCACAGATACGCAGTATTTT. This translates into CASTAPRGSRGITDTQYF. This chain joins TRBV12-3 or TRBV12-4 and TRBJ2-3; the match to TRBD1 covers 7 bases. With V trimmed by 7 bases and J by 2 bases, 18 bases remained unmatched. This CDR3 has 18 amino acids.

The genes are TRBV5-1 and TRBJ1-6; TRBD1 agrees at 7 bases. Germline V CDR1 and CDR2: SGHRS, YFSETQ. The junction had 6 bases not matched to a gene; V was cut back by 0 bases and J by 9 bases. The CDR3 runs 15 residues. CDR3 nucleotide sequence: TGCGCCAGCAGCTTGGCAGACAGGGCGATTTCACCCCTCCACTTT. Translated: CASSLADRAISPLHF.

This chain connects TRBV18 to TRBJ1-1; the D is unclear. The V gene's germline CDR1 is KGHSH and CDR2 LQKENI. Trimming pared 3 bases from V and 1 base from J, leaving 12 bases between. The CDR3 has 15 residues. The CDR3 is CASSPPFGGNTEAFF. As DNA, the CDR3 is TGTGCCAGCTCACCTCCTTTTGGCGGGAACACTGAAGCTTTCTTT.

This clonotype was picked up a small number of times. The V gene is TRBV12-3 or TRBV12-4, the J gene TRBJ1-5, with 8 nucleotides matching TRBD1. There are 14 residues in the CDR3. The J segment lost 2 bases and the V segment lost 5 bases, leaving 2 bases of the junction unmatched. The DNA of the CDR3 is TGTGCCAGCAGTCCACAGGGGGGCAATCAGCCCCAGCATTTT. The encoded protein is CASSPQGGNQPQHF.

This rearrangement joins TRBV7-2 to TRBJ1-1; D not certain. Germline loops: CDR1 SGHTA, CDR2 FQGNSA. V was pared by 5 bases and J by 3 bases, with 13 bases between. The CDR3 has 14 residues. The CDR3 DNA reads TGTGCCAGCAGCATCGTATCCCAGGACACTGAAGCTTTCTTT. Translation gives CASSIVSQDTEAFF.

This clonotype occurred once. The rearrangement links TRBV6-2 or TRBV6-3 to TRBJ2-7; a weak D match, TRBD1 (5 bases). V lost 3 bases, J lost 0 bases, and 9 bases lay in between. Germline assignment: CDR1 MNHEY and CDR2 SVGEGT. The CDR3 sequence is 14 residues long. The CDR3 DNA follows: TGTGCCAGCAGTTATGCCAGGGACTCCTACGAGCAGTACTTC. This codes for CASSYARDSYEQYF.

The chain combines TRBV29-1 with TRBJ1-1; no clear D gene. The CDR3 runs 14 residues. V was cut by 6 bases and J by 5 bases, with 19 bases left in between. The germline gives CDR1 SQVTM, CDR2 ANQGSEA. The CDR3 nucleotides are TGCAGCGTGAGTGGCAGGCTTTACCGGACTGAAGCTTTCTTT. Amino acids: CSVSGRLYRTEAFF.

The chain links TRBV6-2 or TRBV6-3 to TRBJ2-5; no clear D gene. V dropped 8 bases and J dropped 4 bases, with 14 bases sitting between them. Germline V lookup: CDR1 MNHEY, CDR2 SVGEGT. The CDR3 runs to 13 residues. The CDR3: CASRDLNRETQYF. The CDR3 DNA sequence: TGTGCCAGCCGAGATTTAAACAGAGAGACCCAGTACTTC.

About this clonotype: An end of the junction differs from the germline gene, which may be a read error. This rearrangement joins TRBV20-1 to TRBJ1-2; TRBD1 is a possible D gene (6 bases). CDR1 and CDR2 from the germline V gene are DFQATT and SNEGSKA (reference sequence). The CDR3 contains 13 residues. Here the CDR3 reads CSARSGTNRDTLF. CDR3 DNA: TGCAGTGCTAGATCTGGAACCAACCGGGACACACTATTC.

The chain is built from TRBV7-9 and TRBJ2-7; D perhaps matches TRBD2 (6 bases). V lost 0 bases and J lost 9, with 9 bases in between. CDR3 length: 12 residues. CDR1 is SEHNR and CDR2 is FQNEAQ in the germline V gene (reference sequence). CDR3 nucleotides: TGTGCCAGCAGCTTAGCGGGGGGAGCGCAGTACTTC. This translates into CASSLAGGAQYF.

As DNA, the CDR3 is TGTGCCAGCAGCGCTACGGACTTTTACGAGCAGTACTTC. Its translation is CASSATDFYEQYF. V and J are TRBV9 and TRBJ2-7; D may be TRBD2 (5 bases). Trimming left V 3 bases short and J 4 bases short, with 11 bases between. This CDR3 is built from 13 residues. CDR1 is SGDLS and CDR2 is YYNGEE in the germline V gene.

The chain joins TRBV4-3 to TRBJ2-7; D perhaps matches TRBD1 (6 bases). Germline V gene sequence: CDR1 LGHNA, CDR2 YSLEER. The CDR3 totals 16 residues. The V end lost 1 base, the J end lost 1 base, and 14 bases lay between the germline ends. The CDR3 reads CASSQGRQEISYEQYF. The CDR3 DNA sequence: TGCGCCAGCAGCCAAGGCAGACAGGAAATATCCTACGAGCAGTACTTC.